The clone carrying this T cell receptor beta chain came up many times. These data come from a study of HIV-infected patients and healthy controls. No cell fractionation was done, so the repertoire covers all unsorted peripheral blood T cells. After removal of 3 bases from V and 7 bases from J, the junction contained 8 bases not matched to a gene. This CDR3 spans 15 amino acids. The germline gives CDR1 SGHKS, CDR2 YYEKEE (reference sequence). Reverse transcription used 450 to 550 ng RNA and constant-region primers for alpha and beta. Alpha and beta chain libraries were made separately by chain-specific third strand synthesis with multiplexing indices. Each CDR3 protein gets one entry after TCRdb re-called the 5' RACE reads with MiXCR. Among over 9,000 distinct CDR3 sequences listed, 8% were seen once.

The source material was blood, sampled before antiretroviral therapy. The TCR originated in an adult with HIV infection. The donor label of this sample is uncertain. The J gene is TRBJ2-4, the V gene TRBV5-5; 9 positions agree with TRBD1. The CDR3 DNA follows: TGTGCCAGCAGCTCGATACAGGGGGCGGCGAACATTCAGTACTTC. This encodes CASSSIQGAANIQYF.